The source of this T cell receptor beta chain is a study of T cell repertoires in cytomegalovirus infection (dated by TCRdb to the late 2010s). Some background on the complete study: Peptide stimulations targeted recently identified HLA-C-restricted CMV epitopes, whose presentation resists viral immunomodulation, together with well-studied HLA-B-restricted epitopes. Donor HLA type was relevant to the analysis, as public TCR beta signatures indicated carriage of CMV infection together with the matching HLA type.

The reads were generated on an Illumina HiSeq 1500. The raw public reads went through TCRdb reprocessing: fastp at Q25, MiXCR clone calling, in-frame beta chains kept. Merged by CDR3 protein, the rows form single entries marked with the most common genes and DNA. The sample table shows some 920,000 distinct CDR3 sequences, and approximately 30% are seen once. The ten largest clones add up to around an eighth of the sample. V trim: 4 bases; J trim: 6 bases; unmatched bases: 4. The cysteine opens and the phenylalanine closes a CDR3 of 14 amino acids. The DNA shown is the 42-base CDR3, in frame from base 1. CDR1 is given as SEHNR and CDR2 as FQNEAQ, both from the germline V gene (reference sequence). The sample's treatment or condition label is to be understood as: in vitro stimulation with specific CMV peptide epitopes to enrich CMV-specific T cells. Study-level results and caveats: The ex vivo response was dominated by HLA-C-restricted CMV-specific TCR beta clonotypes, and the single most frequent clonotype in two of eight donors was supplied by these HLA-C-restricted clonotypes. Carriers of CMV infection plus the relevant HLA type were discriminated by the cumulative frequency of public TCR beta family members in the study cohort and in an independent approximately 350-donor cohort.

There are a few counts of this clonotype. The antigen it binds to is not known. No base qualities exist here, and no much larger clone lies one base off it. This specimen was cultured CD8+ T cells from PBMCs, taken from culture after CMV antigen stimulation. The receptor was isolated from a human donor in good health (CMV status not recorded). Some clones in this sample may be carry-over from other donors' samples. The chain links TRBV7-9 with TRBJ2-7; the junction holds 12 bases that match TRBD2. In nucleotides, the sequence is TGTGCCAGCAGCTCTAGGACTAGCGGGATCGAGCAGTACTTC. Its translation reads: CASSSRTSGIEQYF.